What follows is one T cell receptor (beta chain) and its context. Mouse gene names apply. The read falls 1 residue short of the CDR3 end, and the missing part is taken from the germline J gene. The data derive from a study of tissue T cells after allogeneic stem cell transplantation. The repertoire was sequenced with immunoSEQ multiplex PCR; TCRdb's copy has only in-frame clones and lacks some. Of roughly 50,000 clones listed, around 70% were seen once; the top ten hold 0.5% to 0.65%. This CDR3 has 15 residues. The germline gives CDR1 NSQYPW, CDR2 LRSPGD (reference sequence). V shed 3 bases and J shed 3 bases, with 9 bases lying between them.

Input material: sorted cells pooled from one or two spleens. This sequence was found in a pool of C57BL/6 mice in good health. The rearrangement joins TRBV1 to TRBJ1-6, with a weak D call TRBD1 (5 bases). TRBJ1-6 is an ORF, with its function uncertain. The CDR3 is CTCSARQNYNSPLYF. Partial CDR3 DNA: TGCACCTGCAGTGCCCGACAGAACTATAATTCGCCCCTCTAC.